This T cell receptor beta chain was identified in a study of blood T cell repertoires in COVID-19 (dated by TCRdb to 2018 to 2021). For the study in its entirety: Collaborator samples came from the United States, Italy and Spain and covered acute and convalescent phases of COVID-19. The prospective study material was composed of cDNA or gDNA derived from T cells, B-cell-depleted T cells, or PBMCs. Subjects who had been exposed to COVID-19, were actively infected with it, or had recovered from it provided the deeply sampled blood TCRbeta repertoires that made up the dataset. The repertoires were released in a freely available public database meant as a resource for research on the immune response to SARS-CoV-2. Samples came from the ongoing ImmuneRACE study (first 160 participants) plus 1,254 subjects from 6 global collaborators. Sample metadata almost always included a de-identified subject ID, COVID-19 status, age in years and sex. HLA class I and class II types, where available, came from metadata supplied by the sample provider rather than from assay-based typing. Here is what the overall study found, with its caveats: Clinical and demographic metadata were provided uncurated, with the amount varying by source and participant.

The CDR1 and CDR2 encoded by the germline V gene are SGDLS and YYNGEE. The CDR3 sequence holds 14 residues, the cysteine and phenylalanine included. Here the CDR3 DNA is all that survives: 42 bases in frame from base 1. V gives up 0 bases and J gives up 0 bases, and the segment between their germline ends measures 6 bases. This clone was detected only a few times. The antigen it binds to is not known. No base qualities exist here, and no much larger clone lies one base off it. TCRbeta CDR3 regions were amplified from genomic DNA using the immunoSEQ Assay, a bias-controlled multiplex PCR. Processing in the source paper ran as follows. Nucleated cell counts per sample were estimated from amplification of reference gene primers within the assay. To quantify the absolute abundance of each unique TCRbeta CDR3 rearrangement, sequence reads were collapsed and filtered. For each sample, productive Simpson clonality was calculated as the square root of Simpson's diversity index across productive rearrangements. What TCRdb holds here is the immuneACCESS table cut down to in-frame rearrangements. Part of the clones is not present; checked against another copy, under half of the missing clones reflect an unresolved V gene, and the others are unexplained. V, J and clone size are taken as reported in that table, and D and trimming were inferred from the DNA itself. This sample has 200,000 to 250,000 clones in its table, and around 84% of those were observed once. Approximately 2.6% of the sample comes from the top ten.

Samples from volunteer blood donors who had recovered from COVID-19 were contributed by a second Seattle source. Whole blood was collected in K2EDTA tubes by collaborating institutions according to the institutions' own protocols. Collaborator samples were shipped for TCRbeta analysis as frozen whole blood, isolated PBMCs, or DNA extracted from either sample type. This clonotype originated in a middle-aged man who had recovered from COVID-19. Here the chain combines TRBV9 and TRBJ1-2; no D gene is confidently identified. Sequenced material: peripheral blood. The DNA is TGTGCCAGCAGCGTAGCTGAGGCTAACTATGGCTACACCTTC. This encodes CASSVAEANYGYTF.